This T cell receptor beta chain is drawn from a study of blood T cell repertoires in COVID-19. Overall study: Acute and convalescent COVID-19 samples came from the United States, Italy and Spain. The cDNA or gDNA used as material had been derived from T cells, B-cell-depleted T cells, or PBMCs.

In germline, CDR1 is SGHVS, CDR2 FQNEAQ. Trimming cost V 5 bases and J 6 bases; bases outside gene matches: 13. The CDR3 runs to 18 residues. In the original workflow: Amplification of reference gene primers was used by the study to estimate nucleated cell counts. Here immunoSEQ multiplex PCR was the method, and the copy in TCRdb shows in-frame clones only, minus some. The DNA gave D and trimming, while V, J and clone size come from that table. The repertoire holds a few hundred thousand clones, with about 85% as singletons. This clone has a single count. Material: peripheral blood. This sequence joins TRBV7-8 and TRBJ1-6; 10 nucleotides align to TRBD1. The source of this sequence is a woman aged 55-70 years who had recovered from COVID-19. The CDR3 is CASSESPGQGIINSPLHF. CDR3 sequence (DNA): TGTGCCAGCAGCGAGTCTCCGGGACAGGGGATTATTAATTCACCCCTCCACTTT.